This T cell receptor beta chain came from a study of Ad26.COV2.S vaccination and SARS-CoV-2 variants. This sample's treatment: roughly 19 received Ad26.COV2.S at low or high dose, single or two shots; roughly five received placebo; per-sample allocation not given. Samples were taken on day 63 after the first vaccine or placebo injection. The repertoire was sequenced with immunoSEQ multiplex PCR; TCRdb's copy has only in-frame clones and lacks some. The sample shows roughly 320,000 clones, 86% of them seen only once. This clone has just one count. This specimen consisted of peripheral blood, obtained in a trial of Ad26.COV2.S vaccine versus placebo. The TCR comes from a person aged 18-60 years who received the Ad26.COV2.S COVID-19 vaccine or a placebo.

The CDR3: CAWSPLLFIGAGRRNTEAFF. The CDR3 nucleotides are TGTGCCTGGAGTCCCCTTTTATTTATAGGGGCAGGGCGGAGGAACACTGAAGCTTTCTTT. V gene TRBV30 combines with J gene TRBJ1-1, with D possibly being TRBD1 (5 bases). Germline CDR1 GTSNPN, CDR2 SVGIG (reference sequence). The V and J ends lost 2 bases and 1 base respectively, with 29 bases between them. The CDR3 length is 20 residues.